This T cell receptor (beta chain) is from a study of technical replicates of blood from several donors. Only in-frame clones appear in the TCRdb table, and some are missing; sequencing was by immunoSEQ multiplex PCR. The sample yields around 97,000 clones, about 95% seen once. CDR3 length equals 15 residues. V was cut by 1 base and J by 6 bases, with 14 bases left in between. The germline V gene has CDR1 SGHTA and CDR2 FQGNSA. The chain recombines TRBV7-2 with TRBJ2-3, with D possibly matching TRBD2 (6 bases). The TCR was taken from a human donor in good health. The sequenced sample consisted of T cells isolated from PBMCs. CDR3 in amino acids: CASSLVAGPSDTQYF. CDR3 nucleotide sequence: TGTGCCAGCAGCTTAGTTGCGGGACCCTCGGATACGCAGTATTTT. Filled out from reference TRBV7-2 and TRBJ2-3, the complete variable domain reads GAGVSQSPSNKVTEKGKDVELRCDPISGHTALYWYRQSLGQGLEFLIYFQGNSAPDKSGLPSDRFSAERTGGSVSTLTIQRTQQEDSAVYLCASSLVAGPSDTQYFGPGTRLTVL.